Sequencing of this T cell receptor (beta chain) was carried out in a study of ipilimumab plus nivolumab after autologous stem cell transplantation. Method: immunoSEQ multiplex PCR; TCRdb's copy keeps in-frame clones and lacks some. The sample lists about 25,000 clones; approximately 86% were seen once. With 6 bases removed from V and 0 bases from J, the gap between germline ends came to 9 bases. CDR1 and CDR2 from the germline V gene are LNHDA and SQIVND (reference sequence). The CDR3 has 14 residues. Sequenced material: PBMCs, taken in a trial of ipilimumab plus nivolumab as post-transplant consolidation. The receptor comes from a male donor with diffuse large B-cell lymphoma. The J gene is TRBJ1-3, the V gene TRBV19; D is uncertain. CDR3 DNA: TGTGCCAGTAGCGAACAGAGCTCTGGAAACACCATATATTTT. This codes for CASSEQSSGNTIYF. Filled out from reference TRBV19 and TRBJ1-3, the complete variable domain reads DGGITQSPKYLFRKEGQNVTLSCEQNLNHDAMYWYRQDPGQGLRLIYYSQIVNDFQKGDIAEGYSVSREKKESFPLTVTSAQKNPTAFYLCASSEQSSGNTIYFGEGSWLTVV.